This TCR beta chain was sequenced for a study of blood T cell repertoires in COVID-19. Study context: Sample material is recorded as cDNA or gDNA derived from T cells, B-cell-depleted T cells, or PBMCs.

In the study's own analysis: Quantification of nucleated cells was approximated via reference gene primer amplification. Libraries were prepared by immunoSEQ multiplex PCR; TCRdb keeps only in-frame clonotypes and omits some of them. V and J calls and clone size follow that table, whereas D and trimming were derived from the DNA. The sample shows a few hundred thousand clones, approximately 90% of them seen only once. Seattle enrolled patients during active infection and tracked them longitudinally. J was trimmed by 9 bases and V by 5 bases; bases with no gene match: 7. Germline V CDR1 and CDR2: SGHVS, FNYEAQ. The CDR3 has 16 amino acids.

The J gene is TRBJ2-1, the V gene TRBV7-6; 16 nucleotides match TRBD2. This receptor was identified in a man between 18 and 29 years old with COVID-19, enrolled during active disease. Material for sequencing was peripheral blood. CDR3 amino acids: CASSPAGTSGGAEQFF. The DNA of the CDR3 is TGTGCCAGCAGCCCGGCCGGGACTAGCGGGGGGGCTGAGCAGTTCTTC. Full variable domain (outside the CDR3, taken from reference TRBV7-6 and TRBJ2-1): GAGVSQSPRYKVTKRGQDVALRCDPISGHVSLYWYRQALGQGPEFLTYFNYEAQQDKSGLPNDRFSAERPEGSISTLTIQRTEQRDSAMYRCASSPAGTSGGAEQFFGPGTRLTVL.